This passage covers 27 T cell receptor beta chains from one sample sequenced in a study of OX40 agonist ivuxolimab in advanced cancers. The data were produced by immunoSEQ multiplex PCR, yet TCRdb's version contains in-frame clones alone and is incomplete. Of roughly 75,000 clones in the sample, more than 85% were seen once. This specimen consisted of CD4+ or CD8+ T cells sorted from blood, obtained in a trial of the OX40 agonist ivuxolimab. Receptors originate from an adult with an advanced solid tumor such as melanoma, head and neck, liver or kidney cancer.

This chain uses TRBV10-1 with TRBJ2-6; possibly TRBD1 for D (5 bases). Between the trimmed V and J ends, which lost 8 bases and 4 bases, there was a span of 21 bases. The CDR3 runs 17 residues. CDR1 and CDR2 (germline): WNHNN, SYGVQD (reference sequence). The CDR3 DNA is TGCGCCAGCTTTCGAGACAGTGCGTATGACGGGGCCAACGTCCTGACTTTC. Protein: CASFRDSAYDGANVLTF.

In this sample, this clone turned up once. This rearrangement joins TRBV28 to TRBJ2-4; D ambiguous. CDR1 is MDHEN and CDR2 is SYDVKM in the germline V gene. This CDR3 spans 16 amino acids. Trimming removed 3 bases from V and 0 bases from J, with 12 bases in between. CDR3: CASSFEHELAKNIQYF. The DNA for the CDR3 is TGTGCCAGCAGTTTTGAGCACGAGCTAGCCAAAAACATTCAGTACTTC.

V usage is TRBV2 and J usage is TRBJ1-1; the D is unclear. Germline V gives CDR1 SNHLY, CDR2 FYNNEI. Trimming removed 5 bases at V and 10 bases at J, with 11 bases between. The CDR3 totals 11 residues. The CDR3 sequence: CASSRSAGAFF. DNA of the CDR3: TGTGCCAGCAGTCGGTCAGCAGGAGCTTTCTTT.

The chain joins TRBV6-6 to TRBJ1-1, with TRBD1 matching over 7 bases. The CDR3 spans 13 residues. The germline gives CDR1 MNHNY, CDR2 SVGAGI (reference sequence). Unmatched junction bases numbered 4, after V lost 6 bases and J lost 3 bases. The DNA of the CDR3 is TGTGCCAGCAGCCCAGGGGGGCACACTGAAGCTTTCTTT. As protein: CASSPGGHTEAFF.

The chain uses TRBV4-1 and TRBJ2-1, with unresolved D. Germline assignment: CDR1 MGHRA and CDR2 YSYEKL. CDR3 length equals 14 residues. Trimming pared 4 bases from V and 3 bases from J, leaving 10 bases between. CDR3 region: CASSPTGSYNEQFF. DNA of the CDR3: TGCGCCAGCAGCCCGACGGGCAGCTACAATGAGCAGTTCTTC.

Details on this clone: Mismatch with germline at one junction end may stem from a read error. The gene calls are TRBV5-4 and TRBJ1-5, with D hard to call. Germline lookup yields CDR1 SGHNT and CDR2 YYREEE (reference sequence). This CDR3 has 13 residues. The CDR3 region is CASSQAANQPQHF. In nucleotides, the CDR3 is TGCGCCAGCAGCCAAGCGGCTAATCAGCCCCAGCATTTT. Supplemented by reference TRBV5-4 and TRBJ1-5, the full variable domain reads ETGVTQSPTHLIKTRGQQVTLRCSSQSGHNTVSWYQQALGQGPQFIFQYYREEENGRGNFPPRFSGLQFPNYSSELNVNALELDDSALYLCASSQAANQPQHFGDGTRLSIL.

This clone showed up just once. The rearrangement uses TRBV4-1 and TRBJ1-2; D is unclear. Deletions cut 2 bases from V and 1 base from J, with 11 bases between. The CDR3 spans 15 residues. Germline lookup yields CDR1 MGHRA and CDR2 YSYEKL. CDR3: CASSQIGQNNYGYTF. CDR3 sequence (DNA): TGCGCCAGCAGCCAAATAGGGCAAAATAACTATGGCTACACCTTC.

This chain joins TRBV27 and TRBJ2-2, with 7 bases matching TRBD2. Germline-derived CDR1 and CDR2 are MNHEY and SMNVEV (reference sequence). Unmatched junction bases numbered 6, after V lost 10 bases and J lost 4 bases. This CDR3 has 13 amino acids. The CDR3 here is CATRTSSTGELFF. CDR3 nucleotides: TGTGCCACCCGGACTAGTAGCACCGGGGAGCTGTTTTTT.

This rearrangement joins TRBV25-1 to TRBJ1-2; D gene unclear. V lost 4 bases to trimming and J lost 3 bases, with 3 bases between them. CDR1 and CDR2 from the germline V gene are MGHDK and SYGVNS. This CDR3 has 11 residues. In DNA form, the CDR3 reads TGTGCCAGCAGTGGGGACTATGGCTACACCTTC. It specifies CASSGDYGYTF.

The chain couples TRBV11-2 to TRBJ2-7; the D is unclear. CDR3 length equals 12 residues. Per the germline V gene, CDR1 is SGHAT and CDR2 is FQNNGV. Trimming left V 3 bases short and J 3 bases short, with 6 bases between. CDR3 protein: CASSFGYYEQYF. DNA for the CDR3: TGTGCCAGCAGCTTCGGCTACTACGAGCAGTACTTC.

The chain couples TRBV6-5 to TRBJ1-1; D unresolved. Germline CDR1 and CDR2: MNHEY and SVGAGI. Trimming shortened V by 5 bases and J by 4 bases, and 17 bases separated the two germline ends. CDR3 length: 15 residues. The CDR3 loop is CASSAKARYSTEAFF. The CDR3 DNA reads TGTGCCAGCAGTGCCAAGGCCAGGTATAGCACTGAAGCTTTCTTT.

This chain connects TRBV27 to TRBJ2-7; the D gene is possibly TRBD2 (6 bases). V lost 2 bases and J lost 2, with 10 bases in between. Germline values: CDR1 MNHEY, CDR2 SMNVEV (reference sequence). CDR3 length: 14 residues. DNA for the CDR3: TGTGCCAGCAGTTTAGGGAGGTCCGCCTACGAGCAGTACTTC. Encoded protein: CASSLGRSAYEQYF.

Here the CDR3 reads CASSLAPPGEVLSYEQYF. CDR3 DNA sequence: TGTGCCAGCAGCTTAGCCCCCCCCGGGGAGGTCCTCTCCTACGAGCAGTACTTC. V is TRBV11-2 and J is TRBJ2-7, with D possibly matching TRBD2 (6 bases). This CDR3 spans 18 amino acids. The V end was cut by 1 base, the J end by 0 bases, with 19 bases between. Per germline, CDR1 SGHAT and CDR2 FQNNGV.

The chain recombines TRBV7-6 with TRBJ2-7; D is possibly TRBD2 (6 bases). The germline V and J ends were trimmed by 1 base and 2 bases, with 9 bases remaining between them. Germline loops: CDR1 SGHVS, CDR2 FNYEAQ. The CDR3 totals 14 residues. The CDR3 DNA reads TGTGCCAGCAGCTTAGATAGCGGTCCCTACGAGCAGTACTTC. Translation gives CASSLDSGPYEQYF.

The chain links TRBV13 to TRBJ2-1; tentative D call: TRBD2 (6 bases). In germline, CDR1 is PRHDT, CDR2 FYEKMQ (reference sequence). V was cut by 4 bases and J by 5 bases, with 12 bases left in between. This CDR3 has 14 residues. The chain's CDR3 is CASSWGLENNEQFF. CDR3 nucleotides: TGTGCCAGCAGCTGGGGACTCGAAAACAATGAGCAGTTCTTC.

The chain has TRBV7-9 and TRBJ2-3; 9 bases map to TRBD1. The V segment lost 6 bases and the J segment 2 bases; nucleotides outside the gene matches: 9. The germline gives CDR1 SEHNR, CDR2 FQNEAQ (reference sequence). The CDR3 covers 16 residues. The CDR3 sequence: CASSSPTGGNTDTQYF. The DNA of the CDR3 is TGTGCCAGCAGTTCACCGACAGGGGGGAACACAGATACGCAGTATTTT.

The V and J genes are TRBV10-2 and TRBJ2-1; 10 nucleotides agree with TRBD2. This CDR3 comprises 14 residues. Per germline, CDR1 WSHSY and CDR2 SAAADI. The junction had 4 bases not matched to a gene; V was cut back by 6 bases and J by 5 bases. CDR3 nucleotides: TGCGCCAGCAGACTAGCGGGAACGAACAATGAGCAGTTCTTC. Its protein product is CASRLAGTNNEQFF.

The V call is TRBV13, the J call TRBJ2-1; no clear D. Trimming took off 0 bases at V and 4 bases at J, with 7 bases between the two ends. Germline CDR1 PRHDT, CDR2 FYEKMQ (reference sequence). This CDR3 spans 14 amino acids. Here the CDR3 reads CASSLGAGYNEQFF. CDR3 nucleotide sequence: TGTGCCAGCAGCTTAGGGGCAGGTTACAATGAGCAGTTCTTC.

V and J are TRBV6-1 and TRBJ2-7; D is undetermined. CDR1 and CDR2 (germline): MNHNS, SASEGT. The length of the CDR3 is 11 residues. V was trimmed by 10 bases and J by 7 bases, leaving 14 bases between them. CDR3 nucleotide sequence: TGTGCCACCTGGAACCGTCTAGAGCAGTACTTC. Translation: CATWNRLEQYF.

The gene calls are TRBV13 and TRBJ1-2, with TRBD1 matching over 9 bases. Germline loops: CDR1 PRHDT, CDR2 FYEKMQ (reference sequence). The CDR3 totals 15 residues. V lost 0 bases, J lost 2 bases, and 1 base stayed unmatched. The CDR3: CASSLGTGGNYGYTF. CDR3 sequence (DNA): TGTGCCAGCAGCTTAGGGACAGGGGGAAACTATGGCTACACCTTC.

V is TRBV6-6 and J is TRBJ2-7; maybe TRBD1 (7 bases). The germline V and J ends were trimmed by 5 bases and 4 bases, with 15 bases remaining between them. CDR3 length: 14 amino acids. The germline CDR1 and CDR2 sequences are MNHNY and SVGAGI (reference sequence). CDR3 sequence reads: CASSRRSGGYEQYF. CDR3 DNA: TGTGCCAGCAGTCGGCGATCAGGGGGGTACGAGCAGTACTTC.

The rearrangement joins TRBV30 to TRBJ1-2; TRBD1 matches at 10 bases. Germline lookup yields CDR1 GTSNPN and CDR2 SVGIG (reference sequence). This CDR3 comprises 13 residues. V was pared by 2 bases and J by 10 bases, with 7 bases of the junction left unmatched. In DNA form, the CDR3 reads TGTGCCTGGAGTCGCCCGGACAGGGGGAACTACACCTTC. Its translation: CAWSRPDRGNYTF.

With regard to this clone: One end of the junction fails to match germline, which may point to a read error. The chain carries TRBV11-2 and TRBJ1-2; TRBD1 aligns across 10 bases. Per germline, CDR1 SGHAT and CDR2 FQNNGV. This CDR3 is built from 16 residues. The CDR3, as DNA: TGTGCCAGCAGCTTAGACGTCGGACAGGGGGAGAAGGACGAGGCCTTC. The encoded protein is CASSLDVGQGEKDEAF. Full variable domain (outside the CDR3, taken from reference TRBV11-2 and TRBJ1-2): EAGVAQSPRYKIIEKRQSVAFWCNPISGHATLYWYQQILGQGPKLLIQFQNNGVVDDSQLPKDRFSAERLKGVDSTLKIQPAKLEDSAVYLCASSLDVGQGEKDEAFGSGTRLTVV.

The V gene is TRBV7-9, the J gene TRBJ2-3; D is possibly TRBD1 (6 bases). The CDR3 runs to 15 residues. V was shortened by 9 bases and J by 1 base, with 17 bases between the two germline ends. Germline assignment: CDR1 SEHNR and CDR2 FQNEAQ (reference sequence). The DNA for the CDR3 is TGTGCCAGTTACATTGGGGGCCCGGGCACAGATACGCAGTATTTT. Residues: CASYIGGPGTDTQYF.

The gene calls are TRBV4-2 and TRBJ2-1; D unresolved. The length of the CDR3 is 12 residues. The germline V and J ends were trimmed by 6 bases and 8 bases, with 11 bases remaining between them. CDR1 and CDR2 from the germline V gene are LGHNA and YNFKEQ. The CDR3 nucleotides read TGTGCCAGCAGGTTGGGTTCCGATGAGCAGTTCTTC. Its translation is CASRLGSDEQFF.

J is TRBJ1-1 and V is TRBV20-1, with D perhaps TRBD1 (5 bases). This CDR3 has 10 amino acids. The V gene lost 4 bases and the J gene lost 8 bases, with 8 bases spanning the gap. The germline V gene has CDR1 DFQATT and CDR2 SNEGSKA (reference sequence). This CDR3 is CSATKGEAFF. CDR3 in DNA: TGCAGTGCTACGAAGGGGGAAGCTTTCTTT.

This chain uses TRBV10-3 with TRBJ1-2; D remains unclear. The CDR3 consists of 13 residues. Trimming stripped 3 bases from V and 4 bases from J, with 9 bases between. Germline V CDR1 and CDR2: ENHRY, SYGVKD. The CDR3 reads CAISDSNSYGYTF. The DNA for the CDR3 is TGTGCCATCAGTGATTCGAACAGCTATGGCTACACCTTC.